This note documents a single TCR beta chain sequence. Method: immunoSEQ multiplex PCR; TCRdb's copy keeps in-frame clones and lacks some. The sample includes over 300,000 clones, about 82% of them seen just once. The data derive from a study of blood T cell repertoires in COVID-19. The CDR3 length is 14 residues. Trimming shortened V by 5 bases and J by 2 bases, and 13 bases separated the two germline ends. Per the germline V gene, CDR1 is MNHEY and CDR2 is SVGAGI. The receptor comes from a woman aged 45-59 years with acute or convalescent COVID-19. The sample consisted of peripheral blood. The chain joins TRBV6-5 to TRBJ2-7, with a weak D call TRBD1 (5 bases). The CDR3 here is CASSTQGQAYEQYF. CDR3 nucleotides: TGTGCCAGCAGTACCCAGGGCCAGGCCTACGAGCAGTACTTC.